The next 21 T cell receptor beta chains were all read from a single sample in a study of T-cell memory formation after mild COVID-19. TCRdb re-analysed the 5' RACE reads in MiXCR, keeping a single row per CDR3 protein. The table lists under 300,000 distinct CDR3 sequences, about a sixth of them singletons, with roughly 23% in the top ten. Sequenced input: PBMCs or a T cell subset sorted from them (not recorded which). All receptors derive from a young man who had mild COVID-19 (a few samples of this study predate the infection). Cell type and time point are not known.

V and J are TRBV12-3 or TRBV12-4 and TRBJ1-5; no definite D call. Deletions cut 6 bases from V and 4 bases from J, with 10 bases between. This CDR3 has 13 residues. The CDR3 DNA sequence: TGTGCCAGCAGCCGCCGGGAGAATCAGCCCCAGCATTTT. This sequence encodes CASSRRENQPQHF.

The rearrangement uses TRBV10-3 and TRBJ2-7; 7 bases fit TRBD1. V dropped 10 bases and J dropped 1; count of bases not matched to a gene: 7. CDR3 length: 13 residues. Germline V gene sequence: CDR1 ENHRY, CDR2 SYGVKD. CDR3 sequence: CATGQDLSYEQYF. The CDR3 DNA reads as TGTGCCACAGGACAGGATTTGTCCTACGAGCAGTACTTC.

This clonotype showed up just a few times. The chain joins TRBV12-3 or TRBV12-4 to TRBJ2-5, with D uncertain. The CDR3 extends over 13 amino acids. The germline V and J ends were trimmed by 5 bases and 4 bases, with 11 bases remaining between them. This CDR3 reads CASSIRRSETQYF. As DNA, the CDR3 is TGTGCCAGCAGTATTAGGCGGTCAGAGACCCAGTACTTC.

In the case of this clonotype: This may be a read error, as it is one base from a much larger clone. The rearrangement uses TRBV10-3 and TRBJ2-7; no firm D call. CDR3 size: 12 residues. From germline, CDR1 is ENHRY and CDR2 SYGVKD. V shed 8 bases and J shed 1 base, with 9 bases lying between them. This CDR3 is CAIRVGSYEQYF. The DNA of the CDR3 is TGTGCCATCCGTGTGGGGTCCTACGAGCAGTACTTC.

DNA for the CDR3: TGTGCCAGCAAACGGCAGGGGAACTACGAGCAGTACTTC. Protein sequence: CASKRQGNYEQYF. V is TRBV27 and J is TRBJ2-7, with TRBD1 as a possible D gene (6 bases). The germline V gene has CDR1 MNHEY and CDR2 SMNVEV (reference sequence). Trimming removed 7 bases from V and 3 bases from J, with 13 bases in between. This CDR3 has 13 residues.

In its sample, this clonotype was seen a few times. This chain connects TRBV3-1 to TRBJ2-7; 10 bases align to TRBD2. Germline V gene sequence: CDR1 LGHDT, CDR2 YNNKEL (reference sequence). The V and J ends lost 4 bases and 2 bases, in that order; junction bases with no gene match: 5. The CDR3 runs 15 residues. The CDR3 coding sequence is TGTGCCAGCAGCCCTAGCGGGGGCGCTCCCTACGAGCAGTACTTC. Translated, it gives CASSPSGGAPYEQYF.

In this sample, this clonotype turned up a few times. The CDR3 protein is CASSLPGQRYEQYF. DNA of the CDR3: TGTGCCAGTAGTCTCCCGGGACAGAGGTACGAGCAGTACTTC. J is TRBJ2-7 and V is TRBV19; TRBD1 agrees at 7 bases. Germline lookup yields CDR1 LNHDA and CDR2 SQIVND (reference sequence). V was clipped by 5 bases and J by 4 bases; unmatched bases: 8. The CDR3 is made up of 14 amino acids.

The chain employs TRBV6-6 and TRBJ2-1; D might be TRBD1 (5 bases). CDR3 length: 14 residues. V lost 2 bases and J 8 bases, leaving 13 bases between the germline ends. Per the germline V gene, CDR1 is MNHNY and CDR2 is SVGAGI (reference sequence). The CDR3 protein is CASSYGQGRDEQFF. The CDR3 DNA follows: TGTGCCAGCAGTTACGGGCAGGGTAGAGATGAGCAGTTCTTC.

This clonotype occurred many times. The rearrangement joins TRBV5-1 to TRBJ1-1; no firm D call. In germline, CDR1 is SGHRS, CDR2 YFSETQ. V dropped 0 bases and J dropped 0 bases, with 9 bases sitting between them. The CDR3 has 15 amino acids. CDR3 residues: CASSLGLVLNTEAFF. CDR3 DNA: TGCGCCAGCAGCTTGGGACTAGTGCTGAACACTGAAGCTTTCTTT. The full variable domain, rest sourced from reference TRBV5-1 and TRBJ1-1, is KAGVTQTPRYLIKTRGQQVTLSCSPISGHRSVSWYQQTPGQGLQFLFEYFSETQRNKGNFPGRFSGRQFSNSRSEMNVSTLELGDSALYLCASSLGLVLNTEAFFGQGTRLTVV.

There are a few counts of this clonotype. The chain uses TRBV2 and TRBJ2-1; 10 nucleotides agree with TRBD1. CDR1 and CDR2 (germline): SNHLY, FYNNEI. The V segment lost 7 bases and the J segment 0 bases; nucleotides outside the gene matches: 3. The CDR3 has 15 amino acids. Written as DNA, the CDR3 is TGTGCCAGCAAAAGGACAGGGGGCTCCTACAATGAGCAGTTCTTC. The encoded protein is CASKRTGGSYNEQFF.

The CDR3 sequence: CASSSERLSGELFF. In nucleotides, the CDR3 is TGTGCCAGCAGCTCAGAGAGGCTATCCGGGGAGCTGTTTTTT. J is TRBJ2-2 and V is TRBV25-1, with no clear D. This CDR3 comprises 14 residues. The V gene lost 6 bases and the J gene lost 6 bases, with 14 bases spanning the gap. Looked up from germline, CDR1 is MGHDK and CDR2 is SYGVNS.

This clonotype was detected a few times. J is TRBJ2-3 and V is TRBV7-2; D not certain. CDR1 is SGHTA, CDR2 FQGNSA, per germline. The CDR3 runs to 12 residues. V gave up 5 bases and J gave up 5 bases, with 8 bases separating them. DNA for the CDR3: TGTGCCAGCAGCGTTAACGGAGATACGCAGTATTTT. Translation: CASSVNGDTQYF.

This chain uses TRBV18 with TRBJ2-2; D not certain. Germline V gene data show CDR1 as KGHSH and CDR2 as LQKENI. Trimming removed 3 bases from V and 2 bases from J, with 10 bases in between. The CDR3 is 15 residues long. The chain's CDR3 is CASSPSLGNTGELFF. The CDR3 nucleotides read TGTGCCAGCTCACCGTCTCTTGGAAACACCGGGGAGCTGTTTTTT.

V gene TRBV2 combines with J gene TRBJ1-2; D possibly corresponds to TRBD1 (5 bases). The ends were cut back, 1 base at V and 6 bases at J, with 9 bases in the middle. This CDR3 has 13 residues. Germline V gives CDR1 SNHLY, CDR2 FYNNEI. The CDR3 nucleotides are TGTGCCAGCAGTGAAGATCAGGGAGATGGCTACACCTTC. This sequence encodes CASSEDQGDGYTF. The full variable domain, rest sourced from reference TRBV2 and TRBJ1-2, is EPEVTQTPSHQVTQMGQEVILRCVPISNHLYFYWYRQILGQKVEFLVSFYNNEISEKSEIFDDQFSVERPDGSNFTLKIRSTKLEDSAMYFCASSEDQGDGYTFGSGTRLTVV.

This clonotype showed up just a few times. The CDR3 DNA reads as TGTGCCAGCAGCCATATCAGGGGACAAGCCAAAAACATTCAGTACTTC. It codes for CASSHIRGQAKNIQYF. This chain links TRBV7-8 with TRBJ2-4, with D maybe TRBD1 (6 bases). Looked up from germline, CDR1 is SGHVS and CDR2 is FQNEAQ. CDR3 size: 16 residues. Deletions cut 5 bases from V and 0 bases from J, with 14 bases between.

The rearrangement links TRBV5-1 to TRBJ1-3; 9 positions agree with TRBD1. Germline assignment: CDR1 SGHRS and CDR2 YFSETQ. V lost 5 bases, J lost 1 base, and 4 bases stayed unmatched. This CDR3 contains 15 residues. The CDR3 DNA reads as TGCGCCAGCAGAGATGACAGGGGGTCTGGAAACACCATATATTTT. As protein: CASRDDRGSGNTIYF.

The J gene is TRBJ2-3, the V gene TRBV4-2; TRBD2 is a possible D gene (7 bases). The CDR3 is 16 residues long. Germline V gene sequence: CDR1 LGHNA, CDR2 YNFKEQ. V was shortened by 0 bases and J by 0 bases, with 10 bases between the two germline ends. As DNA, the CDR3 is TGTGCCAGCAGCCAAGATTCGGGGGGCAGCACAGATACGCAGTATTTT. Translation: CASSQDSGGSTDTQYF.

V gene TRBV5-1 combines with J gene TRBJ2-1; 11 nucleotides align to TRBD2. V was clipped by 1 base and J by 8 bases; unmatched bases: 8. The germline V gene encodes CDR1 SGHRS and CDR2 YFSETQ. The CDR3 sequence is 16 residues long. The CDR3 spells CASSLPTSGAPDEQFF. The CDR3 coding sequence is TGCGCCAGCAGCTTGCCGACTAGCGGGGCCCCGGATGAGCAGTTCTTC. Full variable domain (remainder filled in from reference TRBV5-1 and TRBJ2-1): KAGVTQTPRYLIKTRGQQVTLSCSPISGHRSVSWYQQTPGQGLQFLFEYFSETQRNKGNFPGRFSGRQFSNSRSEMNVSTLELGDSALYLCASSLPTSGAPDEQFFGPGTRLTVL.

The table lists this clonotype with a few counts. This sequence joins TRBV5-6 and TRBJ2-7; TRBD2 might be the D (5 bases). Per germline, CDR1 SGHDT and CDR2 YYEEEE. V lost 6 bases, J lost 5 bases, and 15 bases lay in between. CDR3 length: 13 residues. The CDR3 region is CASTRRGSHEQYV. The CDR3 nucleotides read TGTGCCAGCACCCGCCGAGGGTCCCACGAGCAGTACGTC.

The CDR3 reads CASTVGGQGYNSPLHF. The CDR3 DNA reads TGTGCCAGCACGGTCGGGGGTCAGGGATATAATTCACCCCTCCACTTT. The V and J genes are TRBV5-6 and TRBJ1-6, with a tentative D call TRBD1 (5 bases). The V gene's germline CDR1 is SGHDT and CDR2 YYEEEE. Trimming shortened V by 6 bases and J by 4 bases, and 17 bases separated the two germline ends. The CDR3 totals 16 residues.

The chain has TRBV5-4 and TRBJ2-6; either TRBD1 or TRBD2 may fit D (6 bases each). With 2 bases removed from V and 3 bases from J, the gap between germline ends came to 21 bases. Per the germline V gene, CDR1 is SGHNT and CDR2 is YYREEE (reference sequence). The CDR3 spans 19 residues. The CDR3 sequence is CASSFLAQGGKIGANVLTF. CDR3 nucleotides: TGTGCCAGCAGCTTTTTAGCACAGGGCGGGAAAATTGGGGCCAACGTCCTGACTTTC. The variable domain in full, completed from reference TRBV5-4 and TRBJ2-6, reads ETGVTQSPTHLIKTRGQQVTLRCSSQSGHNTVSWYQQALGQGPQFIFQYYREEENGRGNFPPRFSGLQFPNYSSELNVNALELDDSALYLCASSFLAQGGKIGANVLTFGAGSRLTVL.